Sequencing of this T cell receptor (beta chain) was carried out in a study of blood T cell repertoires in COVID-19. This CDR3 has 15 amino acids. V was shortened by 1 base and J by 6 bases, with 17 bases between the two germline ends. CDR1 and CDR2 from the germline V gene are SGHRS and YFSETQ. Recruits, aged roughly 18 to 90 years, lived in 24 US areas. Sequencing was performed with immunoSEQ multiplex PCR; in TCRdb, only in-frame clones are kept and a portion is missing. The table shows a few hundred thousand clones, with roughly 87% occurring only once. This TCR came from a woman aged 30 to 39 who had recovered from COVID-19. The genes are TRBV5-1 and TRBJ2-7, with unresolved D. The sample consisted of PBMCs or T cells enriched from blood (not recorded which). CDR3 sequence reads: CASSLRPVGPIEQYF. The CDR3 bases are TGCGCCAGCAGCTTGAGGCCAGTGGGCCCTATCGAGCAGTACTTC.